Presented here are 14 T cell receptor beta chains from one specimen sequenced in a study of control samples from healthy donors and cancer patients. Profiling relied on immunoSEQ multiplex PCR, and the TCRdb table lists in-frame clones only, not all of them. The sample lists some 64,000 clones; 87% were seen once. Sequencing used PBMCs. Receptors were obtained from a woman aged 45-59 years with head and neck cancer.

This clone showed up just a few times. The V call is TRBV5-1, the J call TRBJ1-1; no clear D. V was clipped by 5 bases and J by 2 bases, with 4 bases between them. CDR1 is SGHRS and CDR2 is YFSETQ in the germline V gene. This CDR3 has 11 residues. The CDR3 nucleotides read TGCGCCAGCAGGGATAACACTGAAGCTTTCTTT. As protein: CASRDNTEAFF.

This chain links TRBV12-5 with TRBJ2-5, with no clear D. This CDR3 spans 12 amino acids. The V and J ends lost 5 bases and 4 bases respectively, with 8 bases between them. The germline V gene has CDR1 LGHNT and CDR2 FRNRAP. CDR3 in DNA: TGTGCTAGTGGTCCCACCGGAGAGACCCAGTACTTC. Its translation: CASGPTGETQYF.

This CDR3 is CATSGTLQVTNEKLFF. CDR3 sequence (DNA): TGTGCCACCAGCGGGACCCTTCAGGTAACTAATGAAAAACTGTTTTTT. The chain links TRBV15 to TRBJ1-4; D possibly corresponds to TRBD1 (5 bases). V gave up 5 bases and J gave up 1 base, with 14 bases separating them. The CDR3 has 16 amino acids. CDR1 LNHNV and CDR2 YYDKDF come from the germline V gene (reference sequence).

The chain recombines TRBV28 with TRBJ2-3; 12 bases align to TRBD2. Germline loops: CDR1 MDHEN, CDR2 SYDVKM. The CDR3 loop spans 18 amino acids. V lost 2 bases to trimming and J lost 0 bases; unmatched junction nucleotides: 6. The CDR3 loop reads CASSLTSGGPSSTDTQYF. CDR3 DNA: TGTGCCAGCAGTTTAACTAGCGGGGGGCCCTCTAGCACAGATACGCAGTATTTT. Full variable domain (outside the CDR3, taken from reference TRBV28 and TRBJ2-3): DVKVTQSSRYLVKRTGEKVFLECVQDMDHENMFWYRQDPGLGLRLIYFSYDVKMKEKGDIPEGYSVSREKKERFSLILESASTNQTSMYLCASSLTSGGPSSTDTQYFGPGTRLTVL.

The CDR3, as DNA: TGTGCCAGCAGTTTAGGCGGGAATGAGCAGTTCTTC. It encodes CASSLGGNEQFF. The chain couples TRBV12-3 or TRBV12-4 to TRBJ2-1, with D perhaps matching TRBD2 (5 bases). The CDR3 runs 12 residues. Trimming took off 1 base at V and 7 bases at J, with 5 bases between the two ends.

The chain links TRBV18 to TRBJ1-4; no firm D call. The length of the CDR3 is 13 residues. Germline V lookup: CDR1 KGHSH, CDR2 LQKENI. Trimming shortened V by 1 base and J by 5 bases, and 5 bases separated the two germline ends. The CDR3, as DNA: TGTGCCAGCTCACCACGGCCAAATGAAAAACTGTTTTTT. Residues: CASSPRPNEKLFF.

This sequence joins TRBV18 and TRBJ2-5; D is unclear. V was clipped by 2 bases and J by 4 bases, with 8 bases between them. The germline CDR1 and CDR2 sequences are KGHSH and LQKENI. This CDR3 has 13 amino acids. As DNA, the CDR3 is TGTGCCAGCTCACCATTAAAGGCAGAGACCCAGTACTTC. This encodes CASSPLKAETQYF.

The chain combines TRBV5-1 with TRBJ2-7, with D possibly matching TRBD2 (6 bases). Trimming stripped 5 bases from V and 3 bases from J, with 15 bases between. CDR3 length: 14 amino acids. CDR1 and CDR2 (germline): SGHRS, YFSETQ. The chain's CDR3 is CASSSGATIYEQYF. CDR3 sequence (DNA): TGCGCCAGCAGTAGCGGAGCAACTATCTACGAGCAGTACTTC.

The J gene is TRBJ1-1, the V gene TRBV28, with 8 bases identical to TRBD1. Germline assignment: CDR1 MDHEN and CDR2 SYDVKM. The CDR3 spans 15 residues. V was pared by 5 bases and J by 5 bases, with 10 bases of the junction left unmatched. CDR3 sequence: CASSPWRTGKTEAFF. CDR3 coding DNA: TGTGCCAGCAGTCCATGGCGGACAGGGAAAACTGAAGCTTTCTTT.

The V and J genes are TRBV2 and TRBJ2-3; the D gene could be TRBD1 or TRBD2 (5 bases each). CDR1 and CDR2 (germline): SNHLY, FYNNEI. With 6 bases removed from V and 1 base from J, the gap between germline ends came to 11 bases. This CDR3 region has 14 residues. In DNA, the CDR3 is TGTGCCAGCAGCTGGGTGGGGGGCACAGATACGCAGTATTTT. Amino acids: CASSWVGGTDTQYF.

Here the CDR3 DNA reads TGCGCCAGCAGCCAAGGACTAGCGGGGGGGTCTAAGGAGCAGTTCTTC. Protein sequence: CASSQGLAGGSKEQFF. The rearrangement links TRBV4-3 to TRBJ2-1; 14 nucleotides agree with TRBD2. Per germline, CDR1 LGHNA and CDR2 YSLEER. The length of the CDR3 is 16 residues. The V segment lost 1 base and the J segment 10 bases; nucleotides outside the gene matches: 6.

In this sample, this clone turned up once. The chain carries TRBV9 and TRBJ1-2, with a tentative D call TRBD1 (5 bases). Germline CDR1 and CDR2: SGDLS and YYNGEE. This CDR3 is built from 14 residues. The V end was cut by 4 bases, the J end by 5 bases, with 15 bases between. The CDR3 nucleotides read TGTGCCAGCAGCTTCCAGGGAGGAACTTATGGCTACACCTTC. Amino acids: CASSFQGGTYGYTF.

The rearrangement links TRBV12-3 or TRBV12-4 to TRBJ1-2; D is unclear. The CDR3 contains 13 residues. V was cut by 3 bases and J by 8 bases, with 13 bases left in between. The CDR3 DNA reads TGTGCCAGCAGTTTTAAGCCAGCCTTGGGCTACACCTTC. The encoded protein is CASSFKPALGYTF.

The CDR3 spells CAWSEGAGGNTIYF. In DNA form, the CDR3 reads TGTGCCTGGAGTGAGGGGGCCGGTGGAAACACCATATATTTT. The chain recombines TRBV30 with TRBJ1-3; 7 nucleotides line up with TRBD1. The CDR3 length is 14 residues. CDR1 and CDR2 from the germline V gene are GTSNPN and SVGIG (reference sequence). J was trimmed by 3 bases and V by 1 base; bases with no gene match: 3.